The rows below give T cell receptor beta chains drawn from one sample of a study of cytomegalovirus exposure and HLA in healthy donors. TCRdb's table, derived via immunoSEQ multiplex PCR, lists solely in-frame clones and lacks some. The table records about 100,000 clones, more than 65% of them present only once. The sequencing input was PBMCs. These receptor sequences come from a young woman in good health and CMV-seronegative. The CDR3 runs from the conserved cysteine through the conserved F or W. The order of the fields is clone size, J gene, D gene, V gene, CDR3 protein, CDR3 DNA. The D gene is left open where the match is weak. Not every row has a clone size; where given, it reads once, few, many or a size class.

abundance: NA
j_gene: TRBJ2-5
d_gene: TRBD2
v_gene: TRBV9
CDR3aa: CASSPSAPGLAGQETQYF
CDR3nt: TGTGCCAGCAGCCCTAGTGCCCCGGGACTAGCGGGGCAAGAGACCCAGTACTTC

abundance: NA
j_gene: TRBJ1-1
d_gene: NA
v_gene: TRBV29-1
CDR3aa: CSVERGANTEAFF
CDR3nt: TGCAGCGTGGAAAGGGGTGCGAACACTGAAGCTTTCTTT

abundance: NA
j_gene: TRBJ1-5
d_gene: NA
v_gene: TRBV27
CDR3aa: CASFPRGQPQHF
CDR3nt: TGTGCCAGCTTCCCTCGAGGTCAGCCCCAGCATTTT

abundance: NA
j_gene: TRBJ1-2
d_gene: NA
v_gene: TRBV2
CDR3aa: CASRDINYGYTF
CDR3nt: TGTGCCAGCAGGGACATAAACTATGGCTACACCTTC

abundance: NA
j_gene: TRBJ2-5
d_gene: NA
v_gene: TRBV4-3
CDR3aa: CASSSDSEETQYF
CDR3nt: TGCGCCAGCAGCTCAGACAGCGAAGAGACCCAGTACTTC

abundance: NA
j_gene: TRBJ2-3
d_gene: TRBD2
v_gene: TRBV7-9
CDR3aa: CASSLVGLVVTDTQYF
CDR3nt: TGTGCCAGCAGCTTAGTGGGACTAGTAGTCACAGATACGCAGTATTTT

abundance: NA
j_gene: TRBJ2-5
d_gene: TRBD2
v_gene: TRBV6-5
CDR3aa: CASSPLLAGQETQYF
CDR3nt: TGTGCCAGCAGTCCTCTTCTAGCGGGGCAAGAGACCCAGTACTTC

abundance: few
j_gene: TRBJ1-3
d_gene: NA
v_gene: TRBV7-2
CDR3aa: CASTREISGNTIYF
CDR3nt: TGTGCCAGCACTAGGGAGATCTCTGGAAACACCATATATTTT

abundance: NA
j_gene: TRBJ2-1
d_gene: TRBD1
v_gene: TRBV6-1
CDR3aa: CASSGEGGLYNEQFF
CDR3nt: TGTGCCAGCAGTGGGGAAGGGGGCTTATACAATGAGCAGTTCTTC

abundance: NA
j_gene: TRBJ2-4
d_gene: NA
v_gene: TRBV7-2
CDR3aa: CASSRPGKNIQYF
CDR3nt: TGTGCCAGCAGCCGACCAGGGAAAAACATTCAGTACTTC

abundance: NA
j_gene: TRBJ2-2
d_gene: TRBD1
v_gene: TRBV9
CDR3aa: CASSVYSQGANTGELFF
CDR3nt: TGTGCCAGCAGCGTCTACTCACAGGGGGCGAACACCGGGGAGCTGTTTTTT

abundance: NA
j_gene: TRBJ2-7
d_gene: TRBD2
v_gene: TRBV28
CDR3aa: CASSLRVGGDGGYEQYF
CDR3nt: TGTGCCAGCAGTTTACGGGTTGGGGGGGATGGGGGTTACGAGCAGTACTTC

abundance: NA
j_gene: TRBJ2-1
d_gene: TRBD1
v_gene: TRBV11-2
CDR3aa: CASSLSTGMYNEQFF
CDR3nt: TGTGCCAGCAGCTTATCGACAGGGATGTACAATGAGCAGTTCTTC

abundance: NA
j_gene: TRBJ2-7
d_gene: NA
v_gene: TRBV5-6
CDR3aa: CASSSSYEQYF
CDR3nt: TGTGCCAGCAGCTCATCCTACGAGCAGTACTTC

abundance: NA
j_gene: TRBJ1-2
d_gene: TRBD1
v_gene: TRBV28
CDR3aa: CASMSPADRGKTNYGYTF
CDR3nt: TGTGCCAGCATGTCCCCCGCTGACAGGGGGAAGACTAACTATGGCTACACCTTC

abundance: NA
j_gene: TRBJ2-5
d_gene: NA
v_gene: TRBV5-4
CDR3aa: CASSSRDQETQYF
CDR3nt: TGTGCCAGCAGCTCCAGGGACCAAGAGACCCAGTACTTC

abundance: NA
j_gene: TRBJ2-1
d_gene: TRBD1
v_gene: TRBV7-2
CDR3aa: CASSLLPRGHGNEQFF
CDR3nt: TGTGCCAGCAGCTTACTTCCCAGGGGGCACGGCAATGAGCAGTTCTTC

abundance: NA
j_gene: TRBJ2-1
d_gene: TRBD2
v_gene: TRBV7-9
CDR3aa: CASSLTSGTQSSYNEQFF
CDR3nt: TGTGCCAGCAGCTTAACTAGCGGGACCCAGAGCTCCTACAATGAGCAGTTCTTC

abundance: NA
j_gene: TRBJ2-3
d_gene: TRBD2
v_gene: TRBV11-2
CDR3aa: CASSSTQTSPGTQYF
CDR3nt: TGTGCCAGCAGCTCCACCCAGACTAGCCCGGGTACGCAGTATTTT

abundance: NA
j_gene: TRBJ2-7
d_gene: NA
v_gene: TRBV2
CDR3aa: CASRLWQTYEQYF
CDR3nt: TGTGCCAGCAGGCTGTGGCAGACCTACGAGCAGTACTTC

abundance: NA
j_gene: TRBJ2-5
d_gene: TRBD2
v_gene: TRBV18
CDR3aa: CASSLSLGLEEQYF
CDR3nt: TGTGCCAGCTCATTATCGCTGGGACTAGAGGAGCAGTACTTC

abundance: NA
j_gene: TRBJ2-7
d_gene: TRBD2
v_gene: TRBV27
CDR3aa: CASRLAGTYEQYF
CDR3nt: TGTGCCAGCAGGCTAGCGGGAACCTACGAGCAGTACTTC

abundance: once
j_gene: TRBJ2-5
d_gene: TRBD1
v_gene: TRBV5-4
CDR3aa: CASSPDRGVETQYF
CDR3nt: TGTGCCAGCAGCCCGGACAGGGGGGTAGAGACCCAGTACTTC

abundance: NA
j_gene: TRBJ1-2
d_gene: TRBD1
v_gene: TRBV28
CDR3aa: CASRDSTGAGYGYTF
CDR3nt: TGTGCCAGCAGAGATTCGACAGGGGCTGGGTATGGCTACACCTTC

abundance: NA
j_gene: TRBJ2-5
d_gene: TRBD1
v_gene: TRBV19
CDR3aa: CASQQTGGERETQYF
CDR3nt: TGTGCCAGTCAACAGACAGGGGGAGAGAGGGAGACCCAGTACTTC

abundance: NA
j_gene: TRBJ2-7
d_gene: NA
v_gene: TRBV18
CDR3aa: CASSPLRDRGRLAGVASYEQYF
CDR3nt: TGTGCCAGCTCACCACTGAGGGACAGGGGGCGACTAGCGGGAGTTGCCTCCTACGAGCAGTACTTC

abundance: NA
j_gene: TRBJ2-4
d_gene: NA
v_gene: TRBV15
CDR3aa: CATSRDWAVAKNIQYF
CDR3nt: TGTGCCACCAGCAGAGATTGGGCAGTAGCCAAAAACATTCAGTACTTC

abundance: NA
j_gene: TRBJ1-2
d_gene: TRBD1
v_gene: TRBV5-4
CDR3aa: CASSLKGADGYTF
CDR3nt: TGTGCCAGCAGCTTGAAGGGGGCTGATGGCTACACCTTC

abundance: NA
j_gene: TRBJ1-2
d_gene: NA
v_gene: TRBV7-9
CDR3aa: CASSMAGTSYNYGYTF
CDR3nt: TGTGCCAGCAGTATGGCTGGGACTTCCTATAACTATGGCTACACCTTC

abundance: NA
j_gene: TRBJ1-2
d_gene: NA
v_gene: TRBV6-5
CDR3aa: CASSYSTGGGGYGYTF
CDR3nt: TGTGCCAGCAGTTACTCGACGGGGGGAGGGGGCTATGGCTACACCTTC

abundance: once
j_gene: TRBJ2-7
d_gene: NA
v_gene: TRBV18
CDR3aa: CASSHQVNEQYF
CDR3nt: TGTGCCAGCTCACACCAGGTCAACGAGCAGTACTTC

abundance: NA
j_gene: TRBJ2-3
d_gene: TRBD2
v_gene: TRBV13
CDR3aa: CASSLGGTSGVTSTDTQYF
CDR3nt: TGTGCCAGCAGCTTAGGGGGGACTAGCGGGGTCACTAGCACAGATACGCAGTATTTT

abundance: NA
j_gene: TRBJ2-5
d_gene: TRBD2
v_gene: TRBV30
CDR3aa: CAWKRVAGAETQYF
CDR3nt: TGTGCCTGGAAAAGGGTAGCGGGGGCGGAGACCCAGTACTTC